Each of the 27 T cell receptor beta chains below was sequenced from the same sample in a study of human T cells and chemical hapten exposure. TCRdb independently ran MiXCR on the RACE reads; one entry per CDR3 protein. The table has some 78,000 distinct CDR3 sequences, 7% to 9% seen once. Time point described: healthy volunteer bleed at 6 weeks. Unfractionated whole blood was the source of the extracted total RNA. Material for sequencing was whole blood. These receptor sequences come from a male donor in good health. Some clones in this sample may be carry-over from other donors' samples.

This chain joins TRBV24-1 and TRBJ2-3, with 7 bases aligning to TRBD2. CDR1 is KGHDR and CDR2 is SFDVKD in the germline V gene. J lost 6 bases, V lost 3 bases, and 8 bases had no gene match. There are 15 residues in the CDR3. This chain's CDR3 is CATSDGLGPGDTQYF. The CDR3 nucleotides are TGTGCCACCAGTGATGGACTAGGACCAGGGGATACGCAGTATTTT.

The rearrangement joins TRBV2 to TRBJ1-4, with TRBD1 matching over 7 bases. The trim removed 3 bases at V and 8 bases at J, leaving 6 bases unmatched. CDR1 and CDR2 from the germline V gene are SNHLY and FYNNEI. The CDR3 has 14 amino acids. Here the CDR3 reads CASSEVDRDEKLFF. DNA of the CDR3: TGTGCCAGCAGTGAGGTCGACAGGGACGAAAAACTGTTTTTT. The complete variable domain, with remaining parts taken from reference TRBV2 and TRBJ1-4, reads EPEVTQTPSHQVTQMGQEVILRCVPISNHLYFYWYRQILGQKVEFLVSFYNNEISEKSEIFDDQFSVERPDGSNFTLKIRSTKLEDSAMYFCASSEVDRDEKLFFGSGTQLSVL.

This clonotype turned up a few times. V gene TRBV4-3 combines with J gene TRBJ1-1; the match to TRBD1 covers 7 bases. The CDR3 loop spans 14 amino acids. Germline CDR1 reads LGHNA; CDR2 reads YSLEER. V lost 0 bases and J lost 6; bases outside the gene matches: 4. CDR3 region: CASSQERDSSEAFF. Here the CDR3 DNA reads TGCGCCAGCAGCCAAGAACGGGACAGCTCTGAAGCTTTCTTT.

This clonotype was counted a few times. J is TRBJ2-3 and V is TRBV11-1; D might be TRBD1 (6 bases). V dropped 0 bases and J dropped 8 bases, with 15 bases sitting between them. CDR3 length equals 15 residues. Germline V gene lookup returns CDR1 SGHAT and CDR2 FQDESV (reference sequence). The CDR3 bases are TGTGCCAGCAGCTTAGCCTATCGACAGGACACTACGCAGTATTTT. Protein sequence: CASSLAYRQDTTQYF. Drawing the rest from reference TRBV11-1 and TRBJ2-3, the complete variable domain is EAEVAQSPRYKITEKSQAVAFWCDPISGHATLYWYRQILGQGPELLVQFQDESVVDDSQLPKDRFSAERLKGVDSTLKIQPAELGDSAMYLCASSLAYRQDTTQYFGPGTRLTVL.

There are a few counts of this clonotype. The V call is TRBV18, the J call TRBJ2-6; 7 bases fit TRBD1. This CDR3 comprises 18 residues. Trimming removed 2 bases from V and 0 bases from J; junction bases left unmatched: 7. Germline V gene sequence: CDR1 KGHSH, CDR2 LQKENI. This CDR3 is CASSPYDRVNSGANVLTF. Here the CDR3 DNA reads TGTGCCAGCTCACCATACGACAGGGTGAACTCTGGGGCCAACGTCCTGACTTTC. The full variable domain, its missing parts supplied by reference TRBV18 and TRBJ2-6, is NAGVMQNPRHLVRRRGQEARLRCSPMKGHSHVYWYRQLPEEGLKFMVYLQKENIIDESGMPKERFSAEFPKEGPSILRIQQVVRGDSAAYFCASSPYDRVNSGANVLTFGAGSRLTVL.

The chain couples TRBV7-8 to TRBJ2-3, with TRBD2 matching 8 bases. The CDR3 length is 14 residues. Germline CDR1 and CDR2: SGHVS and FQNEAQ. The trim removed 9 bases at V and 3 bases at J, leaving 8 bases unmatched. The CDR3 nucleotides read TGTGCCAGTACTCTGGCGGGGGGTACAGATACGCAGTATTTT. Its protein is CASTLAGGTDTQYF.

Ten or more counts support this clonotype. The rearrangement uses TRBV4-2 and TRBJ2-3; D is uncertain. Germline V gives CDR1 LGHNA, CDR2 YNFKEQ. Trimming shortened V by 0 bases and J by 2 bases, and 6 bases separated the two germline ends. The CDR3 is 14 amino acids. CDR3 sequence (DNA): TGTGCCAGCAGCCAAGAGGCAAACACAGATACGCAGTATTTT. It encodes CASSQEANTDTQYF.

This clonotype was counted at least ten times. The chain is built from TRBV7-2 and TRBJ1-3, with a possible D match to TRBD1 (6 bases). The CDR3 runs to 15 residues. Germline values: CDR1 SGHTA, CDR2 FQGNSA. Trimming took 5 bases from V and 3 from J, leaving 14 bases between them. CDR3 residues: CASSQRTANGNTIYF. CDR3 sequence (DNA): TGTGCCAGCAGCCAGCGGACAGCTAATGGAAACACCATATATTTT.

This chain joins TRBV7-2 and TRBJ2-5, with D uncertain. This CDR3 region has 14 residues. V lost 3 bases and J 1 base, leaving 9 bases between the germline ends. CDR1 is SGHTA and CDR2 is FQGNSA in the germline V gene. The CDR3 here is CASSFGRSQETQYF. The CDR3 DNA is TGTGCCAGCAGCTTTGGGCGGAGCCAAGAGACCCAGTACTTC.

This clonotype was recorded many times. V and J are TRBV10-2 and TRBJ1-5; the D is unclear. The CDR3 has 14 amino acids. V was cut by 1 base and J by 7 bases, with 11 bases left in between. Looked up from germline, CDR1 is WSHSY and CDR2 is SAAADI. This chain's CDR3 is CASSEFTAGQPQHF. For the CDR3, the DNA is TGCGCCAGCAGTGAGTTCACTGCGGGACAGCCCCAGCATTTT.

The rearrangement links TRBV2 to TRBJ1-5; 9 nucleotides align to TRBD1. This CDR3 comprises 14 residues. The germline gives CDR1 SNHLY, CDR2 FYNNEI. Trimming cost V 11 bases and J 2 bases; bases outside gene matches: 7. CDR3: CAVDRTGGNQPQHF. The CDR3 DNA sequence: TGTGCCGTAGACCGGACAGGGGGCAATCAGCCCCAGCATTTT.

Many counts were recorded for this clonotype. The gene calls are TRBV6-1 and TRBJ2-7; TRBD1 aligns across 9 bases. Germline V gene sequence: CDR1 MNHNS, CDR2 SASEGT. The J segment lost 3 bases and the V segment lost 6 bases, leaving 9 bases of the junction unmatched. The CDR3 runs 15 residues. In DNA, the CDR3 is TGTGCCAGCAGACTTGGACAGGGGATTGACTACGAGCAGTACTTC. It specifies CASRLGQGIDYEQYF.

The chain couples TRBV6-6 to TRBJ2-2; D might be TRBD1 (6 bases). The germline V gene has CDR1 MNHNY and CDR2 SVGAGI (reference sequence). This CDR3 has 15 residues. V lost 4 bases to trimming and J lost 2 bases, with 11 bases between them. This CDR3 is CASSWPGQNTGELFF. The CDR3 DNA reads TGTGCCAGCAGTTGGCCGGGACAAAACACCGGGGAGCTGTTTTTT.

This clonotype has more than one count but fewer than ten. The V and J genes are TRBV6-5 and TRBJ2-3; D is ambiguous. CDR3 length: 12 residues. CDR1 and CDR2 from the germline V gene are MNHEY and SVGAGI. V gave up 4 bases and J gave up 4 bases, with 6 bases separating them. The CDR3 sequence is CASSFGADTQYF. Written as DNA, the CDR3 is TGTGCCAGCAGTTTTGGTGCAGATACGCAGTATTTT.

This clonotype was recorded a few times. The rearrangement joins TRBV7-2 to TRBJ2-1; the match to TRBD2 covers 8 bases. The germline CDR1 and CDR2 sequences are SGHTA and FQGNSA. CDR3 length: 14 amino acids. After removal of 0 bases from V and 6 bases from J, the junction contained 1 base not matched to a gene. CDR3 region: CASSLAGTSNEQFF. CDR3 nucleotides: TGTGCCAGCAGCTTAGCCGGGACTAGCAATGAGCAGTTCTTC.

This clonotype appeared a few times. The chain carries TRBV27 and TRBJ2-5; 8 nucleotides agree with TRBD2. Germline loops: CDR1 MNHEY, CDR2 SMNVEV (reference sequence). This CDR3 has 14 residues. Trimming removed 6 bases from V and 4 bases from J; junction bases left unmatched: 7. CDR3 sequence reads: CASRESGRLETQYF. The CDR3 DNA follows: TGTGCCAGCAGAGAAAGCGGGAGATTAGAGACCCAGTACTTC.

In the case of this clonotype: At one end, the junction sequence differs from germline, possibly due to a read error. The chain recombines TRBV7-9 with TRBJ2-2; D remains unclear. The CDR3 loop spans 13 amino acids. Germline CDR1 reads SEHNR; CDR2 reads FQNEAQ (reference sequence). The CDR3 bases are TGTGCCAGCAACCAAGGGAACTCCGGGGAGCTGTTTTTT. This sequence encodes CASNQGNSGELFF.

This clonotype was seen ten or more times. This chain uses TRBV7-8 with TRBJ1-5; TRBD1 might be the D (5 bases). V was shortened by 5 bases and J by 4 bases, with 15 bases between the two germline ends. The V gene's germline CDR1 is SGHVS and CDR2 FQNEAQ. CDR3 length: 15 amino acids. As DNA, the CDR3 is TGTGCCAGCAGCATAGATCGACAGAGGAATCAGCCCCAGCATTTT. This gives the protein CASSIDRQRNQPQHF.

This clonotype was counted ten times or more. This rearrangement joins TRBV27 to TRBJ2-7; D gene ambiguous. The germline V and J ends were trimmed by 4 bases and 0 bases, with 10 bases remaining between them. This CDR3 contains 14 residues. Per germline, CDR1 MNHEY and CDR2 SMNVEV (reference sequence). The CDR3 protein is CASSSPASSYEQYF. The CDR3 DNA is TGTGCCAGCAGTTCCCCGGCTAGCTCCTACGAGCAGTACTTC.

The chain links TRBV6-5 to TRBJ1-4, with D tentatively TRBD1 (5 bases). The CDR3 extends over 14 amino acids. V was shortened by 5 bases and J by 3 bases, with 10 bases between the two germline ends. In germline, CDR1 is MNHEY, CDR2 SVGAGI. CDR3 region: CASSLGGANEKLFF. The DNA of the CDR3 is TGTGCCAGCAGTCTCGGGGGGGCTAATGAAAAACTGTTTTTT.

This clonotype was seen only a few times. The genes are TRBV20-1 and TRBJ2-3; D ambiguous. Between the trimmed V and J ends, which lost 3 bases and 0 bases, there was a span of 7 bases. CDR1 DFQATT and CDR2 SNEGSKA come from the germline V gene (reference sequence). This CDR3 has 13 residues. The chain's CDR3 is CSARTYSTDTQYF. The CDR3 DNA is TGCAGTGCTAGGACCTATAGCACAGATACGCAGTATTTT.

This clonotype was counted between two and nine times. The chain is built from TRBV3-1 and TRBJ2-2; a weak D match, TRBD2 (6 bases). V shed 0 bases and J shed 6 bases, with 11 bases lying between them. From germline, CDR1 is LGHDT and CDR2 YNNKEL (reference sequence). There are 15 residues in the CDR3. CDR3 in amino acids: CASSQDPSEAGELFF. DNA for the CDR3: TGTGCCAGCAGCCAAGATCCTAGCGAGGCCGGGGAGCTGTTTTTT.

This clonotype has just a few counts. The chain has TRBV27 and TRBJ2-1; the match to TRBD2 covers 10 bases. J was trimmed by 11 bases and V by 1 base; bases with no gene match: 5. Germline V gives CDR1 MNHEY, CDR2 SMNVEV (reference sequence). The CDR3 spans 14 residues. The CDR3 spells CASSLYGTSAQQFF. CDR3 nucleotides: TGTGCCAGCAGTTTATATGGGACTAGCGCCCAGCAGTTCTTC.

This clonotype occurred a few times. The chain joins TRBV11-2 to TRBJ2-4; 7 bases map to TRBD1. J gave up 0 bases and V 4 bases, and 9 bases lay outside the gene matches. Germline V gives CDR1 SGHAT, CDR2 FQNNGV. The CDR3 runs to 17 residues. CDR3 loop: CASSSMKGARAKNIQYF. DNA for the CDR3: TGTGCCAGCAGCTCTATGAAGGGGGCGAGAGCCAAAAACATTCAGTACTTC.

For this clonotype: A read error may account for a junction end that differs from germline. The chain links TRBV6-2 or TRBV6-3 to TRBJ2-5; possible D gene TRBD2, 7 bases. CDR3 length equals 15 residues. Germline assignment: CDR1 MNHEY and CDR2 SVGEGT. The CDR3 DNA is TGTGCCAGCAGTTACGGCGGGGAGGGACAAGAGACCCGGTACTTC. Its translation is CASSYGGEGQETRYF.

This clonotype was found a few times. This CDR3 reads CASSQEDRGAPNTEAFF. For the CDR3, the DNA is TGTGCCAGCAGCCAAGAAGACAGGGGCGCGCCGAACACTGAAGCTTTCTTT. V usage is TRBV3-1 and J usage is TRBJ1-1, with 8 nucleotides matching TRBD1. Trimming at V came to 0 bases and at J to 1 base, leaving 7 bases not matched to a gene. The germline CDR1 and CDR2 sequences are LGHDT and YNNKEL (reference sequence). The CDR3 runs to 17 residues.

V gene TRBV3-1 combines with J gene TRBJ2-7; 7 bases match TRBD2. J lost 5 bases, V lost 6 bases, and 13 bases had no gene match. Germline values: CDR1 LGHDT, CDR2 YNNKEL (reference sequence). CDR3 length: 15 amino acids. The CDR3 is CASSPVGAGINEQYF. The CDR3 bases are TGTGCCAGCAGTCCCGTTGGAGCGGGAATTAACGAGCAGTACTTC.